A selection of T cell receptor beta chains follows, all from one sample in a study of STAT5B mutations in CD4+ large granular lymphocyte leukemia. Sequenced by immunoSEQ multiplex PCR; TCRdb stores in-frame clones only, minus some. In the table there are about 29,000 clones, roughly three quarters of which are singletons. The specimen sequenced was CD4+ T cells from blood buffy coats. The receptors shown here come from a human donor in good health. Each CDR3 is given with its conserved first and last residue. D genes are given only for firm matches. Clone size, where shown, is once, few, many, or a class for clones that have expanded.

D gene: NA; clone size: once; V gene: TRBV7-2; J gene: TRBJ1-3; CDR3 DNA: TGTGCCAGCAGCTTAGACAGACAGCTCTCTGGAAACACCATATATTTT; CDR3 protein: CASSLDRQLSGNTIYF
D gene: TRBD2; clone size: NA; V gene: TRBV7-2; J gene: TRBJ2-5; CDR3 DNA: TGTGCCAGCAGCCTGGGACTAGCGGGGGGGATCCAAGAGACCCAGTACTTC; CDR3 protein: CASSLGLAGGIQETQYF
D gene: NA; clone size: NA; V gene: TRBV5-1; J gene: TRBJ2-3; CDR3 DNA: TGCGCCAGCAGCTTGGTTAGCTTAGATACGCAGTATTTT; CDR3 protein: CASSLVSLDTQYF
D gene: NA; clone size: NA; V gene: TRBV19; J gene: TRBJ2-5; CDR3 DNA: TGTGCCAGTAGTGCGGGGCGTTTGGAGACCCAGTACTTC; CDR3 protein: CASSAGRLETQYF
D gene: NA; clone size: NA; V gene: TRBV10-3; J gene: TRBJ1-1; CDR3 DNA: TGTGCCATCAGTGATCGGGCAGGAGTGGCTGAAGCTTTCTTT; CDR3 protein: CAISDRAGVAEAFF
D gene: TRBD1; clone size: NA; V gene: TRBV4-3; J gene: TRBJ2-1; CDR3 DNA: TGCGCCAGCAGCCAAGTTTGGACAGGGGAGAATGAGCAGTTCTTC; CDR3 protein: CASSQVWTGENEQFF
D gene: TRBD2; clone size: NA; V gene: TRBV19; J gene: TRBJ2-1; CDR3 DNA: TGTGCCAGTAGTCGGGGGCTGGAGTCCTACTTAGCGGGGGAGAGCTCCTACAATGAGCAGTTCTTC; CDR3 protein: CASSRGLESYLAGESSYNEQFF
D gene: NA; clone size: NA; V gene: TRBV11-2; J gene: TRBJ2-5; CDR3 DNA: TGTGCCAGCAGCTATGGGCGCCAAGAGACCCAGTACTTC; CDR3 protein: CASSYGRQETQYF
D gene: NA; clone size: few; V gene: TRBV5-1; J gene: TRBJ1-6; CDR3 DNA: TGCGCCATAAATTCACCCCTCCACTTT; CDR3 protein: CAINSPLHF
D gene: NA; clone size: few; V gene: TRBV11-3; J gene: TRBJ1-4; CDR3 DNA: TGTGCCAGCAGCTTAGTGGCGAAAGAACTGTTTTTT; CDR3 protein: CASSLVAKELFF
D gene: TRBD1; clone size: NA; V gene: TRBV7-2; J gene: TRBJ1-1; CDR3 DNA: TGTGCCAGCACCACGGCCGGGACAGGGGGCACTGAAGCTTTCTTT; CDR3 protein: CASTTAGTGGTEAFF
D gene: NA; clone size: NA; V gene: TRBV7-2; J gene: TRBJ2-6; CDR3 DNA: TGTGCCAGCAGCTTACAGACTGGGGCCAACGTCCTGACTTTC; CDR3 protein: CASSLQTGANVLTF
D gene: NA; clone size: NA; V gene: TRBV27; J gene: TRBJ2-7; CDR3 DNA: TGTGCCAGCAGCGACGGGGCCTACGAGCAGTACTTC; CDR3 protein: CASSDGAYEQYF
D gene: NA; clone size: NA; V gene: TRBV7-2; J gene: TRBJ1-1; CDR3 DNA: TGTGCCAGCAGAAGAAAACAGGAGAACACTGAAGCTTTCTTT; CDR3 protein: CASRRKQENTEAFF
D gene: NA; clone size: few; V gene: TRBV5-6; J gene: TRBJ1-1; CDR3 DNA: TGTGCCAGCAGCCCCGGACCAGGAAACACTGAAGCTTTCTTT; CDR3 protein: CASSPGPGNTEAFF
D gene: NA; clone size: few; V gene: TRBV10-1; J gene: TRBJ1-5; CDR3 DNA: TGCGCCAGCAGTAATAGCAATCAGCCCCAGCATTTT; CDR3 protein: CASSNSNQPQHF
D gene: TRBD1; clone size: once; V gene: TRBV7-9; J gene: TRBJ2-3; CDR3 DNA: TGTGCCAGCAGCTTAAGGACAGGGGCCAGCACAGATACGCAGTATTTT; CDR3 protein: CASSLRTGASTDTQYF
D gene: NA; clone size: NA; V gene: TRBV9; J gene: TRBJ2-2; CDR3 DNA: TGTGCCAGCAGCGTAGCGGGGGGCACGAACACCGGGGAGCTGTTTTTT; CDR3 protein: CASSVAGGTNTGELFF
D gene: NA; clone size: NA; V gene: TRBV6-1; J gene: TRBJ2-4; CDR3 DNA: TGTGCCAGCAGTGCTAAGGCCCAAACACTCAAAAACATTCAGTACTTC; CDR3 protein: CASSAKAQTLKNIQYF
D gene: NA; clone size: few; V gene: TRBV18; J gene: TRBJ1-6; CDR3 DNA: TGTGCCAGCTCACCCGGGAGGGCACCCCTCCACTTT; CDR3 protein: CASSPGRAPLHF
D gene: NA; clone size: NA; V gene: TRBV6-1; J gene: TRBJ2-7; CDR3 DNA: TGTGCCAGCAGTGTAGACAATTTTTACGAGCAGTACTTC; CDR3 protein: CASSVDNFYEQYF
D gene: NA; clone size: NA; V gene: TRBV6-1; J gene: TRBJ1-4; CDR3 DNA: TGTGCCAGCAGTCCGAGCGGGGCAATTAATGAAAAACTGTTTTTT; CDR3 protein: CASSPSGAINEKLFF
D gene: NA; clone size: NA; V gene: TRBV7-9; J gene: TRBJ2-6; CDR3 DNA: TGTGCCAGCAGCTTATTTGGCAGGGGCGGAAGCTCTGGGGCCAACGTCCTGACTTTC; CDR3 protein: CASSLFGRGGSSGANVLTF
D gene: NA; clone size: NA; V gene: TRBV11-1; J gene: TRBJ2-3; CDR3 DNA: TGTGCCAGCATCCGGGGTGCTGGGGACGTAAATACGCAGTATTTT; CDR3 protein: CASIRGAGDVNTQYF
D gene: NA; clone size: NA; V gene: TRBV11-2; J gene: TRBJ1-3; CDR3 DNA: TGTGCCAGCAGCCCCGGGACAACTAGAGCTGGAAACACCATATATTTT; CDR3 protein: CASSPGTTRAGNTIYF
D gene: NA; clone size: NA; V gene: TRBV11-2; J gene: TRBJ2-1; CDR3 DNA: TGTGCCAGCAGCTTAGAGATAAAAGGGGGTAGAGGGGACAATGAGCAGTTCTTC; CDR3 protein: CASSLEIKGGRGDNEQFF
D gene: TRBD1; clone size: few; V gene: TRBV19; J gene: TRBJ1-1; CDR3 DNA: TGTGCCAGTAGTACGGGGACAGGGACGACCAGTGAAGCTTTCTTT; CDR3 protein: CASSTGTGTTSEAFF
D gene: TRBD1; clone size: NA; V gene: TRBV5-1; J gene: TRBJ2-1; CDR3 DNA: TGCGCCAGCAGCGCACCTATCGGACAGGGGGCAAGCAATGAGCAGTTCTTC; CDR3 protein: CASSAPIGQGASNEQFF
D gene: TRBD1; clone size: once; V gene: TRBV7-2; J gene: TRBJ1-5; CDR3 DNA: TGTGCCAGCTCACAGGGGGCTCGGCAGCCCCAGCATTTT; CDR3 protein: CASSQGARQPQHF
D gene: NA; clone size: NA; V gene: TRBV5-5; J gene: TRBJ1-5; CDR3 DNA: TGTGCCAGCAGCAATAAGGGGCCCCAGCATTTT; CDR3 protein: CASSNKGPQHF
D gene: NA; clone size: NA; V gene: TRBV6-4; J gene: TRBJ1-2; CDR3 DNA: TGTGCCAGCAGTGACTCCTCCAGAGGAGCTAACTATGGCTACACCTTC; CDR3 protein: CASSDSSRGANYGYTF
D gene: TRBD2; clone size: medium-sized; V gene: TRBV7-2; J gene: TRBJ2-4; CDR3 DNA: TGTGCCAGCAGCTTACAAAGCGGGGGGGCTTCGGTCATTCAGTACTTC; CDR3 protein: CASSLQSGGASVIQYF
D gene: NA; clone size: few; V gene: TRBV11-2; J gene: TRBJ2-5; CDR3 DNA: TGTGCCAGCAGCCTACTTCAGGTACTGGAGACCCAGTACTTC; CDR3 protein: CASSLLQVLETQYF
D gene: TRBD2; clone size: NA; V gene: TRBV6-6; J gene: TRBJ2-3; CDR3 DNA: TGTGCCAGCAGACCGATGGGACTAGCGGGTCGAGATACGCAGTATTTT; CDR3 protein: CASRPMGLAGRDTQYF
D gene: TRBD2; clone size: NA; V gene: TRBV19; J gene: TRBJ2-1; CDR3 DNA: TGTGCCAGTAGTGCCCCTAGAACGAGCGGGGCTGGTTCGGGGTCCTACAATGAGCAGTTCTTC; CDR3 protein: CASSAPRTSGAGSGSYNEQFF
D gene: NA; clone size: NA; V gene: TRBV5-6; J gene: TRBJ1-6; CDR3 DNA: TGTGCCAGCAGCTTGGGAGTGGGGATCGGTAATTCACCCCTCCACTTT; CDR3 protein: CASSLGVGIGNSPLHF
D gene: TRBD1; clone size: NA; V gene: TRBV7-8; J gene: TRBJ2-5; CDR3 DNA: TGTGCCAGCAGCTTAGGAGGGGGCAGAGAGACCCAGTACTTC; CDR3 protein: CASSLGGGRETQYF
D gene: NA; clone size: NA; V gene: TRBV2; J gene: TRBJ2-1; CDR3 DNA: TGTGCCAGCAACCCCGAAGGGAATGAGCAGTTCTTC; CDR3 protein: CASNPEGNEQFF
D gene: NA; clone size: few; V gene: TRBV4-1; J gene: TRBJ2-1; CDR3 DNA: TGCGCCAGCAGCCCCCTGACTAGCAGGGGACCATTCAATGAGCAGTTCTTC; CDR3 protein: CASSPLTSRGPFNEQFF
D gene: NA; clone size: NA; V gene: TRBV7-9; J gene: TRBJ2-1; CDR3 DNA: TGTGCCAGCAGCTCCACAACAGGGCACTCCTACAATGAGCAGTTCTTC; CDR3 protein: CASSSTTGHSYNEQFF
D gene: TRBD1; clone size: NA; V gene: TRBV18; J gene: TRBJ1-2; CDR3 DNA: TGTGCCAGCTCACCAGGACAGGGGGCGGGAGGCTACACCTTC; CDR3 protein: CASSPGQGAGGYTF
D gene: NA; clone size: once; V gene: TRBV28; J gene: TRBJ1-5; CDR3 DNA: TGTGCCAGCAGGATCTTCCATAGCAATCAGCCCCAGCATTTT; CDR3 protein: CASRIFHSNQPQHF
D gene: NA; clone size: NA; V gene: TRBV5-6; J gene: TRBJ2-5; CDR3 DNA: TGTGCCAGCAGCTTCGGGGGACTCAATCGTGGGACCCAGTACTTC; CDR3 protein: CASSFGGLNRGTQYF
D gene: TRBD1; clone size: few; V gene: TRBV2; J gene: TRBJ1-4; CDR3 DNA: TGTGCCAGCAGTGAACTCAGGGGGCAAGTTGAAAAACTGTTTTTT; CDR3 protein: CASSELRGQVEKLFF
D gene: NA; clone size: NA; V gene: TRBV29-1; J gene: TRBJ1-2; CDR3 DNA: TGCAGCGTTGGGCAAGGGGTTGGCTACACCTTC; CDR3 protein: CSVGQGVGYTF
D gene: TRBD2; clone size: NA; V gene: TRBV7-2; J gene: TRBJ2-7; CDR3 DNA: TGTGCCAGCAGCTTACTAGCGGGCTTAGGCGAGCAGTACTTC; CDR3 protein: CASSLLAGLGEQYF
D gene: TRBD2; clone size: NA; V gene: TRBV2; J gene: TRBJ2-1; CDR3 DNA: TGTGCCAGCAGAGGTTCTAGCGGATCCTACAATGAGCAGTTCTTC; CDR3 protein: CASRGSSGSYNEQFF
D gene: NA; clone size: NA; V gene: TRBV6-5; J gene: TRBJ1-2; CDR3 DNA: TGTGCCAGCAGTTATACGCTCAGGGCCCATGGCTACACCTTC; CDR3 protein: CASSYTLRAHGYTF
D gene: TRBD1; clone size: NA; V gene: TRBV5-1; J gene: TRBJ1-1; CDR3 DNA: TGCGCCAGCAGCTCCACAGGGGGCCCCACTGAAGCTTTCTTT; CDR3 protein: CASSSTGGPTEAFF
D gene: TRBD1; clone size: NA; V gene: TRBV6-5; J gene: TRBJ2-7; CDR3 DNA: TGTGCCAGCAGTTACTCCGGGACAGGCTCCTACGAGCAGTACTTC; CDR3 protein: CASSYSGTGSYEQYF
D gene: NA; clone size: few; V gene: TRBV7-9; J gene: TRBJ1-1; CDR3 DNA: TGTGCCAGCAGCCCGCTTAACTGGACTAGGACTTGGAACACTGAAGCTTTCTTT; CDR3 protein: CASSPLNWTRTWNTEAFF
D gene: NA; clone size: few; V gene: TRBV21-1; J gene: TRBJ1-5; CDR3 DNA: TGTGCCAGCAGCATCCCGAACAGGGTGAGTCAGCCCCAGCATTTT; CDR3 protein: CASSIPNRVSQPQHF
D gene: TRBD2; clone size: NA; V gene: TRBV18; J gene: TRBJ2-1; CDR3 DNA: TGTGCCAGCTCACCACCCAGCGGGGGGGCCAATGAGCAGTTCTTC; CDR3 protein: CASSPPSGGANEQFF
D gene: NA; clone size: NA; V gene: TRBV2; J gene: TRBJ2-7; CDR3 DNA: TGTGCCAGCAGTGAGTTTGGCGGCGAGCAGTACTTC; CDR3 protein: CASSEFGGEQYF
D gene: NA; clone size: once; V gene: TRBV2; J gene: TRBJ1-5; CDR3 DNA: TGTGCCAGCGAGGGTAGCCTAGGGTTTAGGAGCAATCAGCCCCAGCATTTT; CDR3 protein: CASEGSLGFRSNQPQHF
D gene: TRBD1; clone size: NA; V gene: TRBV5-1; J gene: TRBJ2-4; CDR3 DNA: TGCGCCAGCAGCTTTTGGGGACAGGGGGCAATAAACATTCAGTACTTC; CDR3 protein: CASSFWGQGAINIQYF
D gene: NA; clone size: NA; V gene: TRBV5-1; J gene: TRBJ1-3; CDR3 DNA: TGCGCCAGCAGCTTGGACACCCCCCGCTCTGGAAACACCATATATTTT; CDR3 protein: CASSLDTPRSGNTIYF
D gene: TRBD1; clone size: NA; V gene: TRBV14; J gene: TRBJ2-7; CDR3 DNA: TGTGCCAGCAGGTCCGGGACAGGGAGCTCCTACGAGCAGTACTTC; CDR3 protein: CASRSGTGSSYEQYF
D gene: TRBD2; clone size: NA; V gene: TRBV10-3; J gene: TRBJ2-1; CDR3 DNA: TGTGCCACCACCCTTCTAGCGGGGGGGCCCAATGAGCAGTTCTTC; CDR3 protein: CATTLLAGGPNEQFF